This passage covers 29 T cell receptor beta chains from one sample sequenced in a study of cytomegalovirus exposure and HLA in healthy donors. The primer mix had 60 Vbeta and 13 Jbeta primers. Data came from immunoSEQ multiplex PCR; TCRdb stores just in-frame clones and leaves some out. This sample has under 200,000 clones, with approximately 81% found just once. Material for sequencing was PBMCs. The receptors were sampled from a young woman in good health and CMV-seropositive.

The gene calls are TRBV5-4 and TRBJ1-2, with 9 bases identical to TRBD1. The germline gives CDR1 SGHNT, CDR2 YYREEE (reference sequence). The CDR3 is made up of 16 amino acids. With 2 bases clipped from V and 4 bases from J, the junction kept 9 bases outside the gene matches. The chain's CDR3 is CASSFPQGAGSYGYTF. The CDR3 DNA reads as TGTGCCAGCAGCTTCCCACAGGGGGCCGGTTCCTATGGCTACACCTTC.

The V and J genes are TRBV6-5 and TRBJ2-7; D gene uncertain. The CDR3 length is 12 residues. Trimming stripped 5 bases from V and 3 bases from J, with 8 bases between. From germline, CDR1 is MNHEY and CDR2 SVGAGI. The CDR3, as DNA: TGTGCCAGCAGTGAACGGGTCTACGAGCAGTACGTC. Translating gives CASSERVYEQYV.

The CDR3 DNA is TGTGCCAGCAGCGCCTTCTTCGGCGCCTCGGGAAGCGCCAATGAAAAACTGTTTTTT. This codes for CASSAFFGASGSANEKLFF. The J gene is TRBJ1-4, the V gene TRBV5-8; D is unclear. V lost 4 bases and J 5 bases, leaving 27 bases between the germline ends. CDR3 size: 19 residues. Germline V gives CDR1 SGHTS, CDR2 YDEGEE. Drawing the rest from reference TRBV5-8 and TRBJ1-4, the complete variable domain is EAGVTQSPTHLIKTRGQQATLRCSPISGHTSVYWYQQALGLGLQFLLWYDEGEERNRGNFPPRFSGRQFPNYSSELNVNALELEDSALYLCASSAFFGASGSANEKLFFGSGTQLSVL.

V gene TRBV14 combines with J gene TRBJ1-4, with TRBD1 matching over 7 bases. Germline V CDR1 and CDR2: SGHDN, FVKESK. With V trimmed by 4 bases and J by 4 bases, 6 bases remained unmatched. CDR3 length: 15 amino acids. The CDR3 DNA reads as TGTGCCAGCAGCCCCGGGACAGTCCTTAATGAAAAACTGTTTTTT. Translating gives CASSPGTVLNEKLFF. The whole variable domain, remainder taken from reference TRBV14 and TRBJ1-4, is EAGVTQFPSHSVIEKGQTVTLRCDPISGHDNLYWYRRVMGKEIKFLLHFVKESKQDESGMPNNRFLAERTGGTYSTLKVQPAELEDSGVYFCASSPGTVLNEKLFFGSGTQLSVL.

The chain is built from TRBV19 and TRBJ1-5, with TRBD1 matching 7 bases. CDR1 and CDR2 from the germline V gene are LNHDA and SQIVND (reference sequence). Trimming cost V 4 bases and J 3 bases; bases outside gene matches: 9. The CDR3 is 16 residues long. Here the CDR3 reads CASSTYLQGPNQPQHF. CDR3 sequence (DNA): TGTGCCAGTAGTACCTATTTACAGGGGCCCAATCAGCCCCAGCATTTT.

The V gene is TRBV14, the J gene TRBJ2-1; 8 bases align to TRBD2. V dropped 1 base and J dropped 7; count of bases not matched to a gene: 6. The CDR3 covers 15 residues. Germline CDR1 and CDR2: SGHDN and FVKESK. The CDR3 is CASSQVRGGHNEQFF. The CDR3 DNA follows: TGTGCCAGCAGCCAAGTACGGGGGGGCCATAATGAGCAGTTCTTC.

The J gene is TRBJ2-7, the V gene TRBV11-2, with D perhaps matching TRBD2 (6 bases). V lost 2 bases and J lost 3, with 20 bases in between. The CDR3 spans 17 residues. Looked up from germline, CDR1 is SGHAT and CDR2 is FQNNGV. The CDR3 DNA is TGTGCCAGCAGCTTAATCAACTGGCGGGACGGGGGCTACGAGCAGTACTTC. The encoded protein is CASSLINWRDGGYEQYF.

This chain joins TRBV5-8 and TRBJ2-1; possible D gene TRBD1, 5 bases. Germline CDR1 is SGHTS and CDR2 is YDEGEE. Trimming cost V 0 bases and J 2 bases, with 9 bases left between them. The length of the CDR3 is 15 residues. CDR3 region: CASSLAGATYNEQFF. The CDR3 coding sequence is TGTGCCAGCAGCTTGGCTGGGGCAACCTACAATGAGCAGTTCTTC.

V usage is TRBV19 and J usage is TRBJ1-4, with 12 bases matching TRBD1. The CDR3 spans 20 residues. Per germline, CDR1 LNHDA and CDR2 SQIVND (reference sequence). Unmatched junction bases numbered 14, after V lost 6 bases and J lost 0 bases. CDR3 nucleotides: TGTGCCAGTAGACAGCAAGGGACAGGGGGCATTACATCAACTAATGAAAAACTGTTTTTT. This encodes CASRQQGTGGITSTNEKLFF.

J is TRBJ1-1 and V is TRBV7-9, with D uncertain. The CDR3 consists of 14 residues. Germline V gives CDR1 SEHNR, CDR2 FQNEAQ (reference sequence). Trimming removed 4 bases at V and 4 bases at J, with 13 bases between. The CDR3 DNA sequence: TGTGCCAGCAGCTCATCCACGGGTGTCACTGAAGCTTTCTTT. This encodes CASSSSTGVTEAFF.

The chain has TRBV30 and TRBJ2-7, with 10 nucleotides matching TRBD1. CDR1 is GTSNPN, CDR2 SVGIG, per germline (reference sequence). V dropped 4 bases and J dropped 7; count of bases not matched to a gene: 10. CDR3 length: 14 residues. The CDR3 DNA follows: TGTGCCTGGACTAGAGGACAGGGGGACGGGGAGCAGTACTTC. As protein: CAWTRGQGDGEQYF. The full variable domain, in which reference TRBV30 and TRBJ2-7 provide the parts outside the CDR3, is SQTIHQWPATLVQPVGSPLSLECTVEGTSNPNLYWYRQAAGRGLQLLFYSVGIGQISSEVPQNLSASRPQDRQFILSSKKLLLSDSGFYLCAWTRGQGDGEQYFGPGTRLTVT.

This clone has only one observation. This chain uses TRBV7-9 with TRBJ2-7; D possibly corresponds to TRBD2 (5 bases). This CDR3 is built from 16 residues. From germline, CDR1 is SEHNR and CDR2 FQNEAQ (reference sequence). This CDR3 reads CSSSSTRTQAAYEQYV. The CDR3 DNA sequence: TGTTCCAGCAGCTCGACCCGGACTCAGGCTGCCTACGAGCAGTACGTC.

The sample holds many counts of this clone. This specimen includes other DNA sequences encoding the same CDR3. This chain connects TRBV7-6 to TRBJ2-7, with 9 positions matching TRBD1. Trimming cost V 3 bases and J 3 bases; bases outside gene matches: 6. The CDR3 length is 15 residues. Germline V gene sequence: CDR1 SGHVS, CDR2 FNYEAQ. This chain's CDR3 is CASSLGTGKSYEQYF. CDR3 bases: TGTGCCAGCAGCTTGGGGACAGGGAAGAGCTACGAGCAGTACTTC.

V is TRBV4-1 and J is TRBJ2-3, with 11 bases lining up with TRBD2. Losses at the gene ends were 5 bases for V and 3 bases for J; bases not matched to a gene: 10. The CDR3 is 17 residues long. Per germline, CDR1 MGHRA and CDR2 YSYEKL. The CDR3 protein is CASSSAPSGGPTDTQYF. CDR3 nucleotide sequence: TGCGCCAGCAGCTCGGCCCCTAGCGGGGGGCCTACAGATACGCAGTATTTT.

The chain is built from TRBV10-3 and TRBJ1-2; unclear D gene. Deletions cut 4 bases from V and 2 bases from J, with 11 bases between. The CDR3 runs 14 residues. From germline, CDR1 is ENHRY and CDR2 SYGVKD. CDR3 in amino acids: CAISGGQTNYGYTF. The CDR3 nucleotides are TGTGCCATCAGTGGCGGGCAGACCAACTATGGCTACACCTTC.

The rearrangement uses TRBV4-1 and TRBJ2-2; no clear D. V gave up 1 base and J gave up 5 bases, with 11 bases separating them. The CDR3 length is 15 residues. CDR1 is MGHRA, CDR2 YSYEKL, per germline. The CDR3 reads CASSQVVTGTGELFF. The DNA of the CDR3 is TGCGCCAGCAGCCAAGTGGTGACTGGGACCGGGGAGCTGTTTTTT.

The CDR3 is CASSPLDRVNTGELFF. For the CDR3, the DNA is TGTGCCAGCTCACCACTCGACAGGGTGAACACCGGGGAGCTGTTTTTT. The rearrangement joins TRBV18 to TRBJ2-2; 7 nucleotides agree with TRBD1. This CDR3 spans 16 amino acids. The germline V gene has CDR1 KGHSH and CDR2 LQKENI. V shed 1 base, J shed 1 base, and the junction held 3 bases outside the gene matches.

The chain employs TRBV4-1 and TRBJ2-4; tentatively, D is TRBD2 (5 bases). V was pared by 3 bases and J by 0 bases, with 9 bases between. This CDR3 contains 15 residues. Germline values: CDR1 MGHRA, CDR2 YSYEKL. The DNA for the CDR3 is TGCGCCAGCAGCCAGATAGGACTAGCCAAAAACATTCAGTACTTC. This gives the protein CASSQIGLAKNIQYF.

This clone appeared a few times. This chain uses TRBV10-3 with TRBJ2-5; perhaps TRBD2 as D (6 bases). Looked up from germline, CDR1 is ENHRY and CDR2 is SYGVKD. The ends were cut back, 9 bases at V and 3 bases at J, with 14 bases in the middle. The CDR3 has 13 amino acids. The CDR3 loop is CAIGLGEEETQYF. The CDR3 nucleotides are TGTGCCATAGGACTGGGGGAGGAAGAGACCCAGTACTTC.

The chain employs TRBV18 and TRBJ1-1, with D maybe TRBD1 (5 bases). The CDR3 has 14 amino acids. Germline assignment: CDR1 KGHSH and CDR2 LQKENI. The V and J ends lost 1 base and 4 bases respectively, with 10 bases between them. CDR3 DNA: TGTGCCAGCTCACCACAGGGGATCGGCACTGAAGCTTTCTTT. It specifies CASSPQGIGTEAFF.

This chain connects TRBV27 to TRBJ2-1; 9 bases line up with TRBD1. The V gene's germline CDR1 is MNHEY and CDR2 SMNVEV (reference sequence). This CDR3 spans 16 amino acids. V lost 5 bases and J lost 7; bases outside the gene matches: 12. The CDR3 DNA follows: TGTGCCAGCAGTCGAAACCCGGGACAGGGATCAAATGAGCAGTTCTTC. It encodes CASSRNPGQGSNEQFF.

This clone was observed a handful of times. The chain uses TRBV6-1 and TRBJ2-2, with 8 bases identical to TRBD1. The CDR3 contains 15 residues. Germline assignment: CDR1 MNHNS and CDR2 SASEGT. V shed 4 bases and J 1 base; nucleotides not matched to a gene: 2. CDR3 in amino acids: CASSVGTGNTGELFF. In DNA form, the CDR3 reads TGTGCCAGCAGTGTCGGGACAGGGAACACCGGGGAGCTGTTTTTT.

The chain couples TRBV10-1 to TRBJ1-5; D might be TRBD1 (6 bases). V lost 7 bases and J lost 1, with 14 bases in between. The germline gives CDR1 WNHNN, CDR2 SYGVQD (reference sequence). The CDR3 length is 15 residues. CDR3 coding DNA: TGCGCCAGCATTCCGGGACAAAAGAGCAATCAGCCCCAGCATTTT. Amino acid sequence: CASIPGQKSNQPQHF.

V and J are TRBV6-5 and TRBJ1-2; the D is unclear. Trimming removed 7 bases from V and 7 bases from J, with 16 bases in between. Germline values: CDR1 MNHEY, CDR2 SVGAGI. The CDR3 runs 13 residues. The CDR3 DNA is TGTGCCAGCACCCCAGGTCTGGGCTCTGGCTACACCTTC. This codes for CASTPGLGSGYTF.

The chain joins TRBV5-8 to TRBJ1-5; 7 bases are a match to TRBD1. This CDR3 is 15 amino acids long. Germline assignment: CDR1 SGHTS and CDR2 YDEGEE. The junction had 3 bases not matched to a gene; V was cut back by 3 bases and J by 0 bases. In nucleotides, the CDR3 is TGTGCCAGCAGCTCCAGGGGGTATAGCAATCAGCCCCAGCATTTT. Its protein product is CASSSRGYSNQPQHF.

The chain joins TRBV9 to TRBJ1-2, with TRBD1 matching 8 bases. The CDR3 runs 13 residues. V lost 3 bases and J lost 8; bases outside the gene matches: 6. Germline values: CDR1 SGDLS, CDR2 YYNGEE. The CDR3 here is CASSEQGAGGYTF. The CDR3 nucleotides read TGTGCCAGCAGCGAGCAGGGGGCCGGGGGCTACACCTTC.

This chain links TRBV13 with TRBJ2-4, with no clear D. The V end lost 5 bases, the J end lost 0 bases, and 8 bases lay between the germline ends. The CDR3 has 14 amino acids. The germline V gene has CDR1 PRHDT and CDR2 FYEKMQ (reference sequence). The CDR3 region is CASSPLLAKNIQYF. The CDR3 region has the DNA TGTGCCAGCAGCCCTTTACTAGCCAAAAACATTCAGTACTTC.

The genes are TRBV5-6 and TRBJ1-2, with 10 bases that match TRBD1. Germline CDR1 and CDR2: SGHDT and YYEEEE. This CDR3 comprises 18 residues. V shed 2 bases, J shed 6 bases, and the junction held 16 bases outside the gene matches. The CDR3 reads CASSFRYSDRGPIDGYTF. In DNA, the CDR3 is TGTGCCAGCAGCTTCCGTTATAGTGACAGGGGGCCGATCGATGGCTACACCTTC. Based on the CDR3 plus reference TRBV5-6 and TRBJ1-2, the full variable domain is DAGVTQSPTHLIKTRGQQVTLRCSPKSGHDTVSWYQQALGQGPQFIFQYYEEEERQRGNFPDRFSGHQFPNYSSELNVNALLLGDSALYLCASSFRYSDRGPIDGYTFGSGTRLTVV.

V gene TRBV7-6 combines with J gene TRBJ2-2; D is perhaps TRBD2 (6 bases). The CDR3 sequence is 14 residues long. V lost 3 bases and J 7 bases, leaving 12 bases between the germline ends. Germline V gene lookup returns CDR1 SGHVS and CDR2 FNYEAQ. DNA for the CDR3: TGTGCCAGCAGCTTTGAGTCGGAGGGCGGGGAGCTGTTTTTT. It translates to CASSFESEGGELFF.